A single count supports the clone carrying this T cell receptor beta chain. The data stem from a study of CD8 T cells in Susac syndrome. V was trimmed by 0 bases and J by 4 bases, leaving 18 bases between them. Germline CDR1 is SGHTA and CDR2 is FQGNSA. The CDR3 is 17 amino acids. Sequencing targeted TCR beta in T cells from blood (CD8+ and CD4+). Random hexamers were used to reverse transcribe roughly 0.45 to 1 ug of RNA. With immunoSEQ multiplex PCR, TCR beta CDR3 was amplified across 54 Vbeta and 13 Jbeta. TCRdb recomputed calls from the immunoSEQ multiplex PCR reads with MiXCR, one row per CDR3 protein. The table includes approximately 100,000 distinct CDR3 sequences, about 90% detected once.

The genes are TRBV7-2 and TRBJ1-2; TRBD1 might be the D (5 bases). This clonotype originated in a human donor in good health. The sequencing sample was made of CD8+ T cells from PBMCs. CDR3 DNA: TGTGCCAGCAGCTTAGCGGGGGATTCTAGGCTAAGCTATGGCTACACCTTC. Amino acid sequence: CASSLAGDSRLSYGYTF.